The entry below gives a single TCR beta chain sequence along with its context. The data are from a study of blood T cell repertoires in COVID-19. In the study overall: The samples span acute and convalescent COVID-19 from the United States, Italy and Spain. Sources were T cells, B-cell-depleted T cells, or PBMCs; the material itself was cDNA or gDNA.

Under the authors' procedure: Reference gene primer amplification gave estimated nucleated cell counts. Produced via immunoSEQ multiplex PCR; TCRdb's table is partial and in-frame only. The V and J calls and clone size are taken from that table; D and trimming were inferred from the DNA. The sample consists of around 280,000 clones, approximately 91% of them appearing once. This TCR was sampled from a woman younger than 45 with COVID-19, enrolled during active disease. The sample taken for sequencing was peripheral blood.

The CDR3 loop is CASSEYTRGETQYF. The CDR3 DNA sequence: TGTGCCAGCAGTGAATATACTAGAGGAGAGACCCAGTACTTC. The rearrangement uses TRBV2 and TRBJ2-5; D is possibly TRBD2 (5 bases). The CDR3 has 14 amino acids. Trimming took off 2 bases at V and 4 bases at J, with 11 bases between the two ends. CDR1 SNHLY and CDR2 FYNNEI come from the germline V gene.